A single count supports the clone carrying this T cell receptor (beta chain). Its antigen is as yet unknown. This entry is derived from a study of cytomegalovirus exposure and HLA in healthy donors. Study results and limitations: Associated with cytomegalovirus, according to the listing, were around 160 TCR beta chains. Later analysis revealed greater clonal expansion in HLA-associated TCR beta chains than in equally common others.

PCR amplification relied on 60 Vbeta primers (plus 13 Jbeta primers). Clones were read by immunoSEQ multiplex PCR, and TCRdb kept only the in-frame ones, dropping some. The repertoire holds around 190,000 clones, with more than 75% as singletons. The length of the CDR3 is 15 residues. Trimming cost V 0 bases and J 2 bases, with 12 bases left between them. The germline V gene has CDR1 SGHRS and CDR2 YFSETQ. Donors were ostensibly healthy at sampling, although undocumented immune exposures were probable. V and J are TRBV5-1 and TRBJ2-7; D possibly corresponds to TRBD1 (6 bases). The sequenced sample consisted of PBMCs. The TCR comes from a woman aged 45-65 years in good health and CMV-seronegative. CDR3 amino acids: CASSLVGQFTYEQYF. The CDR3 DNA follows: TGCGCCAGCAGCTTGGTAGGACAGTTCACCTACGAGCAGTACTTC.